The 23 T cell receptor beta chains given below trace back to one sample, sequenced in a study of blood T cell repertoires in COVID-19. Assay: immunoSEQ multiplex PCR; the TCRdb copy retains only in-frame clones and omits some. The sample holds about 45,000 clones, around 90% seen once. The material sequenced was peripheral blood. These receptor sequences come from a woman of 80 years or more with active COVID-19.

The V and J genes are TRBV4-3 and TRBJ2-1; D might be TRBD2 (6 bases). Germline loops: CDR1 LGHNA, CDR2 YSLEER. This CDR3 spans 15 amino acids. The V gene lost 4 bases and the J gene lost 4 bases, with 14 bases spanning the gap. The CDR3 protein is CASSRPGGGYNEQFF. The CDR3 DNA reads TGCGCCAGCAGCCGCCCTGGTGGGGGGTACAATGAGCAGTTCTTC.

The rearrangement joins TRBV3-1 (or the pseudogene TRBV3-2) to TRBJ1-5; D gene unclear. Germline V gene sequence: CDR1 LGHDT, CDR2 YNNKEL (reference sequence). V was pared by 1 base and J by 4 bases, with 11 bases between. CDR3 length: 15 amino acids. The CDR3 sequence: CASSQAAWRNQPQHF. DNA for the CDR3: TGTGCCAGCAGCCAAGCAGCCTGGCGGAATCAGCCCCAGCATTTT.

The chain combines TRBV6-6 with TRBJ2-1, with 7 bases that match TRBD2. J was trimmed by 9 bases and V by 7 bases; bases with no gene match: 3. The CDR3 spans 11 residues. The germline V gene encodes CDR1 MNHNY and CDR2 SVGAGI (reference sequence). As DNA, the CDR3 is TGTGCCAGCACCGGCGGGGGTGAGCAGTTCTTC. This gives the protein CASTGGGEQFF.

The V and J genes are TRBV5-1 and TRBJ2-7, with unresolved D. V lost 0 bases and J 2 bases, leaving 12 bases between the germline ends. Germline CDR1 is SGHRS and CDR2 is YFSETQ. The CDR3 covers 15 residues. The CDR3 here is CASSLDGGATYEQYF. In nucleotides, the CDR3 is TGCGCCAGCAGCTTGGATGGCGGAGCAACCTACGAGCAGTACTTC.

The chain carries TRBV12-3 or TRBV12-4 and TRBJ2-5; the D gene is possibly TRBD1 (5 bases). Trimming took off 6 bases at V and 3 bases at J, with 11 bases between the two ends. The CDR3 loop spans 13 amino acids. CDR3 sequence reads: CASSLTTEETQYF. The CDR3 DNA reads TGTGCCAGCAGCCTTACGACAGAAGAGACCCAGTACTTC.

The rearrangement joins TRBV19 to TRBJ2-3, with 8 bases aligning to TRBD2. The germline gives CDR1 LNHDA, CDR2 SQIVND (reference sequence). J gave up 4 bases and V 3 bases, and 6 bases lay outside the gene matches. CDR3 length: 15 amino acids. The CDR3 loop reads CASSILGLVSDTQYF. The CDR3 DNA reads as TGTGCCAGTAGTATTCTGGGACTAGTATCAGATACGCAGTATTTT.

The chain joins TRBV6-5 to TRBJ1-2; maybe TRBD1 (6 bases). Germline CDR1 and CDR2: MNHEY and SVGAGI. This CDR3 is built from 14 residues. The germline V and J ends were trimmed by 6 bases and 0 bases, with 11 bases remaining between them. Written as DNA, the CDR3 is TGTGCCAGCAGCTCACAGGGTACTAACTATGGCTACACCTTC. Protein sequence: CASSSQGTNYGYTF.

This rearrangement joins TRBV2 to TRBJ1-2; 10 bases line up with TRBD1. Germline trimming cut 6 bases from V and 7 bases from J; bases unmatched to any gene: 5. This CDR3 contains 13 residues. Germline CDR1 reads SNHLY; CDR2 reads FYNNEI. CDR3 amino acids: CASRQGTGAGYTF. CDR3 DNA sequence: TGTGCCAGCAGGCAAGGGACAGGGGCTGGCTACACCTTC.

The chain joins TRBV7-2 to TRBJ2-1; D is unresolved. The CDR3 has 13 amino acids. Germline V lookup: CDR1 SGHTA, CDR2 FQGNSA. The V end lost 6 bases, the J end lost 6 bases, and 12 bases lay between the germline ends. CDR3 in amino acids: CASRTRTLNEQFF. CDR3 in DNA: TGTGCCAGCAGAACTCGTACCCTCAATGAGCAGTTCTTC.

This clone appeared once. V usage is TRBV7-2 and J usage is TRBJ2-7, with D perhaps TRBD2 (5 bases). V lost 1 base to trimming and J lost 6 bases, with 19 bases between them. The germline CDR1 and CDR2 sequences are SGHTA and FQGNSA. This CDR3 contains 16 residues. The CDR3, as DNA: TGTGCCAGCAGCTTAGAGTCTCCTGGACTGGGCGGCGAGCAGTACTTC. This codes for CASSLESPGLGGEQYF.

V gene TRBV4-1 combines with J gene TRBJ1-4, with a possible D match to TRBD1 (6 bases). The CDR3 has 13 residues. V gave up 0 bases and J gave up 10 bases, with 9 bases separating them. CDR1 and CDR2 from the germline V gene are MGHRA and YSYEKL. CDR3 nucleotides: TGCGCCAGCAGCCAAGACCGAGGGGGAAAACTGTTTTTT. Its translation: CASSQDRGGKLFF.

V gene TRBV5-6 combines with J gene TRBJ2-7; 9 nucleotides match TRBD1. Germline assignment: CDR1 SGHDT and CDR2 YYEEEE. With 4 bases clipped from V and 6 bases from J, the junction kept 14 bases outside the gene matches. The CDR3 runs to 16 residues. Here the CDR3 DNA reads TGTGCCAGCAGCCCCCAGTTCCGGGACAGGGCGGTCGAGCAGTACTTC. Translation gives CASSPQFRDRAVEQYF.

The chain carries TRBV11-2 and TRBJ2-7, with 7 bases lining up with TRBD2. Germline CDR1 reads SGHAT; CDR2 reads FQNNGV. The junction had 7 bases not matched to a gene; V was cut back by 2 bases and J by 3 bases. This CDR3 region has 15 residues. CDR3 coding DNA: TGTGCCAGCAGCTTATATGGGGACTACAGCTACGAGCAGTACTTC. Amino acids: CASSLYGDYSYEQYF.

In DNA form, the CDR3 reads TGTGCCAGCAGCGTAGGACACCACTCTGGAAACACCATATATTTT. It yields the protein CASSVGHHSGNTIYF. The chain employs TRBV9 and TRBJ1-3; D remains unclear. This CDR3 comprises 15 residues. The germline V gene has CDR1 SGDLS and CDR2 YYNGEE. Trimming cost V 0 bases and J 0 bases, with 7 bases left between them.

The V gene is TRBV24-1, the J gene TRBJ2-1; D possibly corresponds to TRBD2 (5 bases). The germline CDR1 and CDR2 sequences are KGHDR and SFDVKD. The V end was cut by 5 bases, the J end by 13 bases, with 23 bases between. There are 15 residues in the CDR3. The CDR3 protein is CATSAGGVRVASQFF. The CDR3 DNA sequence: TGTGCCACCAGTGCCGGTGGGGTGAGGGTAGCGAGTCAGTTCTTC.

The CDR3 protein is CASSFFGGRSSTDTQYF. CDR3 coding DNA: TGTGCCAGCAGCTTCTTCGGGGGGCGTTCTAGCACAGATACGCAGTATTTT. The V call is TRBV5-8, the J call TRBJ2-3; maybe TRBD2 (7 bases). Germline CDR1 and CDR2: SGHTS and YDEGEE. This CDR3 contains 17 residues. Trimming cost V 2 bases and J 0 bases, with 16 bases left between them. Combining the CDR3 with reference TRBV5-8 and TRBJ2-3 gives the whole variable domain EAGVTQSPTHLIKTRGQQATLRCSPISGHTSVYWYQQALGLGLQFLLWYDEGEERNRGNFPPRFSGRQFPNYSSELNVNALELEDSALYLCASSFFGGRSSTDTQYFGPGTRLTVL.

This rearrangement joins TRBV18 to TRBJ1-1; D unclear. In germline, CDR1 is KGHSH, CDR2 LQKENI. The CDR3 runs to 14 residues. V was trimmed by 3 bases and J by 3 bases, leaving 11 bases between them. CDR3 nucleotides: TGTGCCAGCTCACCGCAGAACAGTGACACTGAAGCTTTCTTT. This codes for CASSPQNSDTEAFF.

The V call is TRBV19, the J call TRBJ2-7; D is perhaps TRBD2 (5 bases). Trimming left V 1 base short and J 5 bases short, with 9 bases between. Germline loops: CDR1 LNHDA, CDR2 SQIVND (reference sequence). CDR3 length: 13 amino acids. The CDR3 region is CASSIASRDEQYF. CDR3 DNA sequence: TGTGCCAGTAGTATAGCTTCGAGGGACGAGCAGTACTTC. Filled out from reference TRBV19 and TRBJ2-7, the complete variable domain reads DGGITQSPKYLFRKEGQNVTLSCEQNLNHDAMYWYRQDPGQGLRLIYYSQIVNDFQKGDIAEGYSVSREKKESFPLTVTSAQKNPTAFYLCASSIASRDEQYFGPGTRLTVT.

The CDR3 reads CASSLPGAQETQYF. The DNA for the CDR3 is TGTGCCAGCAGTCTACCGGGAGCTCAAGAGACCCAGTACTTC. The chain couples TRBV28 to TRBJ2-5; a possible D gene is TRBD2 (6 bases). V was trimmed by 5 bases and J by 2 bases, leaving 12 bases between them. The CDR3 runs to 14 residues. Germline lookup yields CDR1 MDHEN and CDR2 SYDVKM.

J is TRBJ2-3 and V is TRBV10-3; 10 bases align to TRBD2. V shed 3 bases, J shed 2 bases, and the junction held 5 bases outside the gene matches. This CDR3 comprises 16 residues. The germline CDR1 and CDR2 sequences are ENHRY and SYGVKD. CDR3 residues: CAISELAGGYTDTQYF. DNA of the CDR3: TGTGCCATCAGTGAATTAGCGGGGGGATACACAGATACGCAGTATTTT.

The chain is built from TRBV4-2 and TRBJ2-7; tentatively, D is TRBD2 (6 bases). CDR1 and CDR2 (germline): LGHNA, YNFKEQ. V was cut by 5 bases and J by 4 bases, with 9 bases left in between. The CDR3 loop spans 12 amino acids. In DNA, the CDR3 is TGTGCCAGCAGCGGAGGGCAGTACGAGCAGTACTTC. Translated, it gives CASSGGQYEQYF.

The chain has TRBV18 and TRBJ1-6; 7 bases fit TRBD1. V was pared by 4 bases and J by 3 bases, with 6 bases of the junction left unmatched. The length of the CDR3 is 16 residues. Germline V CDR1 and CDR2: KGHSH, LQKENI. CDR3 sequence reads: CASSRGQEIYNSPLHF. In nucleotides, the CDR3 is TGTGCCAGCTCACGTGGACAGGAGATCTATAATTCACCCCTCCACTTT.

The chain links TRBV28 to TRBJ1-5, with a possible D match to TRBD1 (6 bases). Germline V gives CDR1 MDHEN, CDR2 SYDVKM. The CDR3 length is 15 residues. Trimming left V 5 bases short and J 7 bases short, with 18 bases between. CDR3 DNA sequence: TGTGCCAGCAGTCCCCCCACAGGGACAACGCAGCCCCAGCATTTT. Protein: CASSPPTGTTQPQHF.